The 5 T cell receptor beta chains presented below share a single source sample, sequenced in a study of T cell repertoires in cytomegalovirus infection. TCRdb re-derived calls from the reads in MiXCR, one entry per CDR3 protein. In the table there are roughly 720,000 distinct CDR3 sequences, 35% of which are singletons. Sequences were obtained from PBMCs. These receptors came from a human donor in good health (CMV status not recorded). Some clones in this sample may be carry-over from other donors' samples.

This clonotype was seen ten or more times. This chain links TRBV7-2 with TRBJ1-1; TRBD1 might be the D (6 bases). Deletions cut 5 bases from V and 0 bases from J, with 13 bases between. The CDR3 is 15 residues long. The germline V gene has CDR1 SGHTA and CDR2 FQGNSA. The CDR3 coding sequence is TGTGCCAGCAGCAGAGGACAGACTATGAACACTGAAGCTTTCTTT. Its translation: CASSRGQTMNTEAFF.

The CDR3 DNA reads as TGTGCCAGCAGTTGGGCGGGGGAACCCTACGAGCAGTACTTC. Translated, it gives CASSWAGEPYEQYF. This sequence joins TRBV5-4 and TRBJ2-7, with 7 positions matching TRBD2. The germline V gene encodes CDR1 SGHNT and CDR2 YYREEE (reference sequence). Unmatched junction bases numbered 7, after V lost 5 bases and J lost 2 bases. CDR3 length: 14 amino acids.

A remark on this clonotype: A read error may produce the germline difference seen at one junction end. J is TRBJ1-4 and V is TRBV7-2; no firm D call. CDR3 size: 15 residues. Germline V gene lookup returns CDR1 SGHTA and CDR2 FQGNSA. The CDR3 region is CDSSFGSSFNEKLFF. DNA of the CDR3: TGTGACAGCAGCTTTGGTTCCAGCTTTAATGAAAAACTGTTTTTT.

This clonotype was picked up a small number of times. CDR3 loop: CATEDRSLEQYF. CDR3 nucleotide sequence: TGTGCCACCGAGGACAGATCTCTCGAGCAGTACTTC. The chain employs TRBV6-2 or TRBV6-3 and TRBJ2-7, with a tentative D call TRBD1 (6 bases). Trimming removed 10 bases at V and 6 bases at J, with 16 bases between. This CDR3 spans 12 amino acids. Germline V gene lookup returns CDR1 MNHEY and CDR2 SVGEGT.

The V and J genes are TRBV19 and TRBJ2-7; D is unclear. The CDR3 consists of 13 residues. Trimming removed 3 bases at V and 5 bases at J, with 11 bases between. CDR1 is LNHDA and CDR2 is SQIVND in the germline V gene (reference sequence). CDR3 sequence reads: CASSIRPVHEQYF. The CDR3 DNA follows: TGTGCCAGTAGTATTCGACCGGTCCACGAGCAGTACTTC.